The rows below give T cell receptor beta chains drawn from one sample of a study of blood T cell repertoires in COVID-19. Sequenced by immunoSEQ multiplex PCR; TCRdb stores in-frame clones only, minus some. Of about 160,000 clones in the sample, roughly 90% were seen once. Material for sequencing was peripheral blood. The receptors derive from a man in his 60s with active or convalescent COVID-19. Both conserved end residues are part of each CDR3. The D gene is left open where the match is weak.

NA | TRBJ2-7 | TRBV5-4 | TGTGCCAGCAGCTTGGGCTCGTACAGCAGCTCCTACGAGCAGTACTTC | CASSLGSYSSSYEQYF
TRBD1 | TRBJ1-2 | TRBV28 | TGTGCCAGCAGTCGACAGGGGATCTATGGCTACACCTTC | CASSRQGIYGYTF
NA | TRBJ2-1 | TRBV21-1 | TGTGCCAGCAGCAGCCGGGTCTCCAGCTCCTACAATGAGCAGTTCTTC | CASSSRVSSSYNEQFF
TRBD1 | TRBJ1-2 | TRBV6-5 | TGTGCCAGCAGTTTGGACAGGGAACTTTATGGCTACACCTTC | CASSLDRELYGYTF
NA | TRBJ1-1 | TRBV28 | TGTGCCAGCAGTTTAACGGGCACTGAAGCTTTCTTT | CASSLTGTEAFF
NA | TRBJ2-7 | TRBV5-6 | TGTGCCAGCAGCAGGACACGCTACGAGCAGTACTTC | CASSRTRYEQYF
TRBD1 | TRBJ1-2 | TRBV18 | TGTGCCAGCTCACCACCGAGCTTGGGGATCCAGGGGGCGGTTGGCTACACCTTC | CASSPPSLGIQGAVGYTF
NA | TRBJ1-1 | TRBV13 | TGTGCCAGCAGCTTCGGGAACACTGAAGCTTTCTTT | CASSFGNTEAFF
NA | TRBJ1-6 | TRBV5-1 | TGCGCCAGCAGCTTGGTGGCGAGGTCACCCCTCCACTTT | CASSLVARSPLHF
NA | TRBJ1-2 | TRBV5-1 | TGCGCCAGCAGCTTTTTACTTGGTGGCTACACCTTC | CASSFLLGGYTF